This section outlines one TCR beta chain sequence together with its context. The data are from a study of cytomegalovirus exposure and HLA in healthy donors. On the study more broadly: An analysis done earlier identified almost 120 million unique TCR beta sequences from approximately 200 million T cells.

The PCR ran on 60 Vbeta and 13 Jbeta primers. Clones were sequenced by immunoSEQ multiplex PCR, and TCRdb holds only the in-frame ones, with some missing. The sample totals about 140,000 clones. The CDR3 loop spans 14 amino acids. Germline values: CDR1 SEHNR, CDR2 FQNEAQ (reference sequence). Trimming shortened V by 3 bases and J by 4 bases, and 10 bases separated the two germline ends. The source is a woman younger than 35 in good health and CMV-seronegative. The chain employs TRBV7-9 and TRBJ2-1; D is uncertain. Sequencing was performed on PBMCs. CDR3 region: CASSFTYWYNEQFF. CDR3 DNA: TGTGCCAGCAGCTTCACATATTGGTACAATGAGCAGTTCTTC.